These 18 T cell receptor beta chains originate from one sample sequenced in a study of cytomegalovirus exposure and HLA in healthy donors. TCRdb's table, derived via immunoSEQ multiplex PCR, lists solely in-frame clones and lacks some. Among about 240,000 clones listed, 75% to 90% were seen once. Sequenced material: PBMCs. Receptors originate from a woman aged 25 to 39 in good health and CMV-seropositive.

The V call is TRBV28, the J call TRBJ2-1; no clear D gene. V was pared by 3 bases and J by 0 bases, with 6 bases between. CDR1 MDHEN and CDR2 SYDVKM come from the germline V gene. CDR3 size: 14 residues. The CDR3 coding sequence is TGTGCCAGCAGTTTTAAGAGCTCCTACAATGAGCAGTTCTTC. Protein sequence: CASSFKSSYNEQFF. Full variable domain (remainder filled in from reference TRBV28 and TRBJ2-1): DVKVTQSSRYLVKRTGEKVFLECVQDMDHENMFWYRQDPGLGLRLIYFSYDVKMKEKGDIPEGYSVSREKKERFSLILESASTNQTSMYLCASSFKSSYNEQFFGPGTRLTVL.

The CDR3 nucleotides read TGTGCCAGTAGTATTAACAGGGGGAGTCAGCCCCAGCATTTT. It specifies CASSINRGSQPQHF. The chain combines TRBV19 with TRBJ1-5, with 8 bases that match TRBD1. With V trimmed by 3 bases and J by 6 bases, 4 bases remained unmatched. The V gene's germline CDR1 is LNHDA and CDR2 SQIVND (reference sequence). The CDR3 contains 14 residues.

The chain uses TRBV6-1 and TRBJ2-7; 11 bases are shared with TRBD2. In germline, CDR1 is MNHNS, CDR2 SASEGT. Trimming at V came to 8 bases and at J to 2 bases, leaving 5 bases not matched to a gene. This CDR3 spans 14 amino acids. The CDR3 is CASFSTSGAYEQYF. As DNA, the CDR3 is TGTGCCAGCTTCTCGACTAGCGGGGCCTACGAGCAGTACTTC.

The V call is TRBV18, the J call TRBJ2-6; 10 bases map to TRBD1. In germline, CDR1 is KGHSH, CDR2 LQKENI. The CDR3 has 19 residues. The J segment lost 2 bases and the V segment lost 2 bases, leaving 9 bases of the junction unmatched. CDR3 residues: CASSPERPGQGTGANVLTF. In DNA, the CDR3 is TGTGCCAGCTCACCAGAGCGGCCGGGACAGGGGACTGGGGCCAACGTCCTGACTTTC. The entire variable domain, with the rest obtained from reference TRBV18 and TRBJ2-6, is as follows: NAGVMQNPRHLVRRRGQEARLRCSPMKGHSHVYWYRQLPEEGLKFMVYLQKENIIDESGMPKERFSAEFPKEGPSILRIQQVVRGDSAAYFCASSPERPGQGTGANVLTFGAGSRLTVL.

This clone was seen only once. This sequence joins TRBV27 and TRBJ2-7, with D possibly TRBD1 on 6 matching bases. V dropped 5 bases and J dropped 3 bases, with 11 bases sitting between them. The CDR3 has 13 residues. The germline V gene encodes CDR1 MNHEY and CDR2 SMNVEV (reference sequence). The DNA for the CDR3 is TGTGCCAGCAGTCCGGGACACTACTACGAGCAGTACTTC. This encodes CASSPGHYYEQYF.

V usage is TRBV27 and J usage is TRBJ2-7; maybe TRBD1 (6 bases). V was cut by 3 bases and J by 6 bases, with 9 bases left in between. The CDR3 covers 12 residues. The V gene's germline CDR1 is MNHEY and CDR2 SMNVEV (reference sequence). The DNA for the CDR3 is TGTGCCAGCAGTTTCACAGGGACCGAGCAGTACTTC. The encoded protein is CASSFTGTEQYF.

The chain recombines TRBV28 with TRBJ2-6, with 9 bases aligning to TRBD1. The V gene end was trimmed by 5 bases and the J gene end by 4 bases; junction bases not matched to a gene: 6. The CDR3 is 16 amino acids. The germline V gene encodes CDR1 MDHEN and CDR2 SYDVKM. The CDR3 DNA reads TGTGCCAGCAGTGCACAGGGGGCTGGAGGGGCCAACGTCCTGACTTTC. Translation: CASSAQGAGGANVLTF.

The chain employs TRBV5-4 and TRBJ1-2; TRBD1 matches 9 bases. Germline V gene sequence: CDR1 SGHNT, CDR2 YYREEE (reference sequence). The trim removed 5 bases at V and 4 bases at J, leaving 3 bases unmatched. This CDR3 is built from 13 residues. The CDR3 loop reads CASSTGGGYGYTF. The CDR3 coding sequence is TGTGCCAGCAGTACAGGGGGCGGCTATGGCTACACCTTC.

The chain has TRBV30 and TRBJ2-7; 12 bases fit TRBD2. V was clipped by 0 bases and J by 3 bases; unmatched bases: 3. Germline V lookup: CDR1 GTSNPN, CDR2 SVGIG (reference sequence). The CDR3 is 15 amino acids. The CDR3 spells CAWSVMGLAGYEQYF. The CDR3 region has the DNA TGTGCCTGGAGTGTAATGGGACTAGCGGGCTACGAGCAGTACTTC.

J is TRBJ2-7 and V is TRBV5-6; tentative D call: TRBD1 (5 bases). Looked up from germline, CDR1 is SGHDT and CDR2 is YYEEEE. V was pared by 0 bases and J by 7 bases, with 17 bases between. The CDR3 length is 15 residues. The CDR3 DNA is TGTGCCAGCAGCTTGGGGTGGGGCCCCGTTTTGGAGCAGTACTTC. This codes for CASSLGWGPVLEQYF.

The J gene is TRBJ2-3, the V gene TRBV5-1, with D possibly TRBD2 on 6 matching bases. Germline V gene lookup returns CDR1 SGHRS and CDR2 YFSETQ. The CDR3 is made up of 15 amino acids. V lost 4 bases, J lost 6 bases, and 18 bases lay in between. CDR3 DNA: TGCGCCAGCAGCCCCCGGGGGACTGCGGCGGATACGCAGTATTTT. Its protein is CASSPRGTAADTQYF.

The sample holds a few counts of this clone. The genes are TRBV2 and TRBJ2-7; 8 bases line up with TRBD2. After removal of 7 bases from V and 4 bases from J, the junction contained 6 bases not matched to a gene. The CDR3 spans 13 residues. The germline V gene has CDR1 SNHLY and CDR2 FYNNEI. The CDR3 DNA reads TGTGCCAGCACCCCGGGACTAGTGTACGAGCAGTACTTC. It yields the protein CASTPGLVYEQYF.

This clone came up once. V usage is TRBV19 and J usage is TRBJ2-2, with D maybe TRBD2 (5 bases). The germline CDR1 and CDR2 sequences are LNHDA and SQIVND (reference sequence). CDR3 size: 15 residues. Trimming stripped 3 bases from V and 5 bases from J, with 13 bases between. The chain's CDR3 is CASSILASTTGELFF. The DNA for the CDR3 is TGTGCCAGTAGTATCCTAGCAAGTACGACCGGGGAGCTGTTTTTT.

The genes are TRBV27 and TRBJ2-3; 10 bases are shared with TRBD2. J gave up 3 bases and V 2 bases, and 2 bases lay outside the gene matches. In germline, CDR1 is MNHEY, CDR2 SMNVEV (reference sequence). This CDR3 spans 15 amino acids. As DNA, the CDR3 is TGTGCCAGCAGTTTAAGGACTAGCGGAACAGATACGCAGTATTTT. Translated, it gives CASSLRTSGTDTQYF.

The chain combines TRBV10-3 with TRBJ2-2; TRBD2 aligns across 12 bases. The CDR3 spans 16 residues. CDR1 and CDR2 (germline): ENHRY, SYGVKD. After removal of 10 bases from V and 4 bases from J, the junction contained 10 bases not matched to a gene. Written as DNA, the CDR3 is TGTGCCAGTACCCCGGGACTAGCGGGCGGCACCGGGGAGCTGTTTTTT. Translation: CASTPGLAGGTGELFF.

The rearrangement joins TRBV30 to TRBJ1-4, with 7 bases aligning to TRBD1. CDR1 is GTSNPN and CDR2 is SVGIG in the germline V gene (reference sequence). V shed 2 bases, J shed 16 bases, and the junction held 13 bases outside the gene matches. The CDR3 sequence is 13 residues long. The CDR3 coding sequence is TGTGCCTGGAGTCAGCAAGGGACAGCGGTTTGGTTTTTT. Translated: CAWSQQGTAVWFF. Using reference TRBV30 and TRBJ1-4 for the parts outside the CDR3, the full variable domain is SQTIHQWPATLVQPVGSPLSLECTVEGTSNPNLYWYRQAAGRGLQLLFYSVGIGQISSEVPQNLSASRPQDRQFILSSKKLLLSDSGFYLCAWSQQGTAVWFFGSGTQLSVL.

The chain uses TRBV6-1 and TRBJ2-1; 9 bases are shared with TRBD1. V dropped 5 bases and J dropped 1; count of bases not matched to a gene: 3. The CDR3 is 15 residues long. The germline V gene encodes CDR1 MNHNS and CDR2 SASEGT. This chain's CDR3 is CASSKTGGSYNEQFF. The CDR3 nucleotides are TGTGCCAGCAGTAAGACAGGGGGGTCCTACAATGAGCAGTTCTTC.

This clone occurred a few times. This rearrangement joins TRBV28 to TRBJ1-5, with a tentative D call TRBD1 (5 bases). This CDR3 comprises 13 residues. With 8 bases removed from V and 7 bases from J, the gap between germline ends came to 15 bases. Germline assignment: CDR1 MDHEN and CDR2 SYDVKM. The DNA for the CDR3 is TGTGCCAGCGGGAGGGGAGTGGAACAGCCCCAGCATTTT. Its protein product is CASGRGVEQPQHF.